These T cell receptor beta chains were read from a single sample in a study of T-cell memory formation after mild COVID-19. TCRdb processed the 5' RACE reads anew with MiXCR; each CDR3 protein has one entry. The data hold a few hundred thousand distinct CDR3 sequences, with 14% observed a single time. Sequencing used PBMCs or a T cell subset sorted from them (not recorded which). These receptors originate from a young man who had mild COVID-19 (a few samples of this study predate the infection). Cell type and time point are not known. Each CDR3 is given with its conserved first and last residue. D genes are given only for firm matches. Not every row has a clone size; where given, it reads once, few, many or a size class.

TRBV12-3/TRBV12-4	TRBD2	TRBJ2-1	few	TGTGCCAGCAGTTCCGGGACTAGCGGTCATGAGCAGTTCTTC	CASSSGTSGHEQFF
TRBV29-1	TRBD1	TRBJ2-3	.	TGCAGCGTGTGGACCGTTTACAGGGGTATTAGCACAGATACGCAGTATTTT	CSVWTVYRGISTDTQYF
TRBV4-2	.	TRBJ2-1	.	TGTGCCAGCAGCCCCCCGCTAGATCGGGCATCCTACAATGAGCAGTTCTTC	CASSPPLDRASYNEQFF
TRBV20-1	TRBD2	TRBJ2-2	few	TGCAGTGCTATTGGTCTGCCCGCGGGAGCGAACACCGGGGAGCTGTTTTTT	CSAIGLPAGANTGELFF
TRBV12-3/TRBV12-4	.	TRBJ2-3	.	TGTGCCAGCAGTTCCTCCTGGAGGGGACGTACAGATACGCAGTATTTT	CASSSSWRGRTDTQYF
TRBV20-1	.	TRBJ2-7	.	TGCAGTGCTAGGGGGACACCCGGATACTACGAGCAGTACTTC	CSARGTPGYYEQYF
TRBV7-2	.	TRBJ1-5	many	TGTGCCAGCAGCTTTGCAGTGAGCAATCAGCCCCAGCATTTT	CASSFAVSNQPQHF
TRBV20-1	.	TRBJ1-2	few	TGCAGTGCTATAGGGCTAGCTAACTATGGCTACACCTTC	CSAIGLANYGYTF
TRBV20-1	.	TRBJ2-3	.	TGCAGTGCCGCGATTGCCGCTAGCACAGATACGCAGTATTTT	CSAAIAASTDTQYF
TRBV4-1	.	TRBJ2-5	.	TGCGCCAGCAGCCAAGATCAGTCGCAGTACTTC	CASSQDQSQYF
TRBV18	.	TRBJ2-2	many	TGTGCCAGCTCACCAACTACAGGGACGGGGAACACCGGGGAGCTGTTTTTT	CASSPTTGTGNTGELFF
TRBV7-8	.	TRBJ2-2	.	TGTGCCAGCAGCCCCCGGGGCGGAGTTGACACCGGGGAGCTGTTTTTT	CASSPRGGVDTGELFF
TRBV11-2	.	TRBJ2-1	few	TGTGCCAGCAGTTTTGTGTACAATGAGCAGTTCTTC	CASSFVYNEQFF
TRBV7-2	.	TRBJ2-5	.	TGTGCCAGCAGCTTACGGCGGGGCCAAGAGACCCAGTACTTC	CASSLRRGQETQYF
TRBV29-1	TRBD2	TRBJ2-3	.	TGCAGCGTTGCGGCGGGGGATGGAGCAGATACGCAGTATTTT	CSVAAGDGADTQYF
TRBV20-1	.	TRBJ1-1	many	TGCAGTGCTAGCATGAACACTGAAGCTTTCTTT	CSASMNTEAFF
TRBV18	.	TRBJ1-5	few	TGTGCCAGCTCACCACGACAGGAGCGACAGCCCCAGCATTTT	CASSPRQERQPQHF
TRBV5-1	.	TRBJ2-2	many	TGCGCCAGCAGTAGCCGCGGCACCGGGGAGCTGTTTTTT	CASSSRGTGELFF
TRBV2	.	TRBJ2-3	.	TGTGCCAGCAACGGCTTACGCACAGATACGCAGTATTTT	CASNGLRTDTQYF
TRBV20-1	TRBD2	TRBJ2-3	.	TGCAGTGCAGAGCCCCTCGGGGGGCGGGGGGGCCGATTAGATACGCAGTATTTT	CSAEPLGGRGGRLDTQYF
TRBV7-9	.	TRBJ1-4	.	TGTGCCAGCAGACCTCAGGGAGTAGTTAATGAAAAACTGTTTTTT	CASRPQGVVNEKLFF
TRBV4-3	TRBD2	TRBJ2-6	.	TGCGCCAGCAGCCAAGCGGCGCCGGGACTAGCGTCCGGGGCCAACGTCCTGACTTTC	CASSQAAPGLASGANVLTF
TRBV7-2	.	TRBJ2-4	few	TGTGCCAGCAGTGCGGGGACCGCCAAAAACATTCAGTACTTC	CASSAGTAKNIQYF
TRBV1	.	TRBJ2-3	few	TGCACCAGCAGCCAGCCCGGGACTTCCGTCACAGATACGCAGTATTTT	CTSSQPGTSVTDTQYF
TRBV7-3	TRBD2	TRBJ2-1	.	TGTGCCAGCAGCTTATACGGGGGGGCAGGGAATGAGCAGTTCTTC	CASSLYGGAGNEQFF
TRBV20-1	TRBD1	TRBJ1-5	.	TGCAGTGTTAAGACAGGGAATCAGCCCCAGCATTTT	CSVKTGNQPQHF
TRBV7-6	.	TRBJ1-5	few	TGTGCCAGCAGCTTAGGTCCGATCAATCAGCCCCAGCATTTT	CASSLGPINQPQHF
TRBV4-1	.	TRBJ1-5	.	TGCGCCAGCAGCCCCCAGGAGAGGAACAATCAGCCCCAGCATTTT	CASSPQERNNQPQHF
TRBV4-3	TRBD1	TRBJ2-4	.	TGCGCCAGCAGCCAACACAGTCCGGGACAGGGAAGAAACATTCAGTACTTC	CASSQHSPGQGRNIQYF
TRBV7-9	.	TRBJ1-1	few	TGTGCCAGCAGCTCCTTCGAGGGAACTGAAGCTTTCTTT	CASSSFEGTEAFF
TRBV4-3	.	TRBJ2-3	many	TGCGCCAGCAGCCAAGATCTGATCCTGACTAGCACAGATACGCAGTATTTT	CASSQDLILTSTDTQYF
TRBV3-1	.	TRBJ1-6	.	TGTGCCAGCAGCCCACAAACGGGGTCAGGGATGTCACCCCTCCACTTT	CASSPQTGSGMSPLHF
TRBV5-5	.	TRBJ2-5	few	TGTGCCAGCAGCGTCTTGGAGACCCAGTACTTC	CASSVLETQYF
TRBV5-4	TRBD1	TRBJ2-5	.	TGTGCCAGCAGCGCAAAACAGGGGGCAGGGGAGACCCAGTACTTC	CASSAKQGAGETQYF
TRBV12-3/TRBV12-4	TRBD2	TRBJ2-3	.	TGTGCCAGCAGATACTCCCTTGGGGGGGGAAGCACAGATACGCAGTATTTT	CASRYSLGGGSTDTQYF
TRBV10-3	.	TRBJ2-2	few	TGTGCCATCAGTGAGTCGACATCCGGGGAGCTGTTTTTT	CAISESTSGELFF
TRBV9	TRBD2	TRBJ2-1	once	TGTGCCAGCAGCCCCGGACTAGCGGGGGGGGATGAGCAGTTCTTC	CASSPGLAGGDEQFF
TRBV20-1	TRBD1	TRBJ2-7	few	TGCAGTGCTAGCCCCGACAGGGGATTCTACGAGCAGTACTTC	CSASPDRGFYEQYF
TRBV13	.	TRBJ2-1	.	TGTGCCAGCAGCTTAGGGGACACTCTCTCCTACAATGAGCAGTTCTTC	CASSLGDTLSYNEQFF
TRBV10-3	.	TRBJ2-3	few	TGTGCCATCCTCGGCGATACTACAGATACGCAGTATTTT	CAILGDTTDTQYF
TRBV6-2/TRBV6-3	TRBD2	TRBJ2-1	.	TGTGCCAGCAAGCAGGTAGCGGGGGGACGTAGGGAGCAGTTCTTC	CASKQVAGGRREQFF
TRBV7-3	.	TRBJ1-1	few	TGTGCCAGCAGCCCAAAGTACGACTCGGGACGGAGGAACACTGAAGCTTTCTTT	CASSPKYDSGRRNTEAFF
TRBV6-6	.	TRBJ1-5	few	TGTGCCAGCAGCTTTGACCCCTTCAATCAGCCCCAGCATTTT	CASSFDPFNQPQHF
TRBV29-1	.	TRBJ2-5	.	TGCAGCGTTGAAGAGGCTAGAAAAGAGACCCAGTACTTC	CSVEEARKETQYF
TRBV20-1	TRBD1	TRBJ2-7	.	TGCAGTGCTAGGGAACGGACAGGGACCTACGAGCAGTACTTC	CSARERTGTYEQYF
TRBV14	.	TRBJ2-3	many	TGTGCCAGCAGCCACGGCCCGGGGTTCTACACAGATACGCAGTATTTT	CASSHGPGFYTDTQYF
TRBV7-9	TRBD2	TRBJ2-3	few	TGTGCCAGCAGCTTCACTAGCGGCCTCCAGGATACGCAGTATTTT	CASSFTSGLQDTQYF
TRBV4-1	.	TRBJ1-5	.	TGCGCCAGCAGTCGGGGGGATTATAGCAATCAGCCCCAGCATTTT	CASSRGDYSNQPQHF
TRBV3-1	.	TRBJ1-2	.	TGTGCCAGCAACTATAACTGGCAGGCTAACTATGGCTACACCTTC	CASNYNWQANYGYTF
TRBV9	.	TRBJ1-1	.	TGTGCCAGCAACGGATTAAGCCACGAAGCTTTCTTT	CASNGLSHEAFF
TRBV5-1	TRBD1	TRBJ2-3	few	TGCGCCAGCAGGACCTCCGGGACAGCCCCAGATACGCAGTATTTT	CASRTSGTAPDTQYF
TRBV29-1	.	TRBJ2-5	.	TGCAGCGTCTGGGGGGGCTCGGAGACCCAGTACTTC	CSVWGGSETQYF
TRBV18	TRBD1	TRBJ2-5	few	TGTGCCAGCTCACGAACCGGGACAGAAGAGACCCAGTACTTC	CASSRTGTEETQYF